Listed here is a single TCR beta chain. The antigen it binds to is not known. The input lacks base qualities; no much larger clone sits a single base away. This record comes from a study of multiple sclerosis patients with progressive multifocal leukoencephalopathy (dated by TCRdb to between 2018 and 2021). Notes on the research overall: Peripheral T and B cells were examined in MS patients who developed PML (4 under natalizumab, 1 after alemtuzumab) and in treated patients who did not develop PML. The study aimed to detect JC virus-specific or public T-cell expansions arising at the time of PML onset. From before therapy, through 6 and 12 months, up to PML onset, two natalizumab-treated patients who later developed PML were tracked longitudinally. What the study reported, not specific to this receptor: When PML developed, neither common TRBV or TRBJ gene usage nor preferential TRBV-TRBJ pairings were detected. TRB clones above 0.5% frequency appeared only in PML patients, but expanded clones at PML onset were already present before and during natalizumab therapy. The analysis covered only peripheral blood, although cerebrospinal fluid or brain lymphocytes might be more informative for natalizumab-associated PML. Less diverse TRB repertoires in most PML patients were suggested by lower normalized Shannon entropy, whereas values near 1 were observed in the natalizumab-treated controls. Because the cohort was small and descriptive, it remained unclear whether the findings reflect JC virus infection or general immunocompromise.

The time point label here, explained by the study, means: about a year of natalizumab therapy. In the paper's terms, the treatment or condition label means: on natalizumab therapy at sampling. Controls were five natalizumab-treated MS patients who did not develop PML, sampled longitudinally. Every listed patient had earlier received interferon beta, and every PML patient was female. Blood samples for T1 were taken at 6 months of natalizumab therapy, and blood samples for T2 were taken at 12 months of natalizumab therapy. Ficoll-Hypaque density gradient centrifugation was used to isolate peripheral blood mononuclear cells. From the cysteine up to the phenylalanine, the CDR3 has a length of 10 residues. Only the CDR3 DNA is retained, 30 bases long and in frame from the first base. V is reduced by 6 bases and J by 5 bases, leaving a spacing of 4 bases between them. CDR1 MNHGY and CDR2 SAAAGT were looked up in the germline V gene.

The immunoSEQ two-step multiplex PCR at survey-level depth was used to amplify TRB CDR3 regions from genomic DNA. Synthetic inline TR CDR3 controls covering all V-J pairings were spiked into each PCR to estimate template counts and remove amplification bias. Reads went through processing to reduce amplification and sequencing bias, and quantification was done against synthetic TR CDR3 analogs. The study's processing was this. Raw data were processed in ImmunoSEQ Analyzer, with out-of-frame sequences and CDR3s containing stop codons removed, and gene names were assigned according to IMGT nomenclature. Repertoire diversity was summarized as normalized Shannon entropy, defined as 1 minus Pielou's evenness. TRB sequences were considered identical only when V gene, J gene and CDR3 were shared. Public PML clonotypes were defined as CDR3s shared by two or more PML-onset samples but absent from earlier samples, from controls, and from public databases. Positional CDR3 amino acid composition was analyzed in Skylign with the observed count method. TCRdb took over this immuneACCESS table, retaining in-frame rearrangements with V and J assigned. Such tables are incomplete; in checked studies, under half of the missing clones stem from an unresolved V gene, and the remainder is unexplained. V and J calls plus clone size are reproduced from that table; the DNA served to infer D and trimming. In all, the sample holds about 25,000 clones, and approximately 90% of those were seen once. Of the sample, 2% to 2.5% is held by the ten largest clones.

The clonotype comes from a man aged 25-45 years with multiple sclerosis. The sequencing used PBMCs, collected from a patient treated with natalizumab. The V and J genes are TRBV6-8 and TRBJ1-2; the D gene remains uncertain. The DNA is TGTGCCAGCAGGGGGTATGGCTACACCTTC. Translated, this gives CASRGYGYTF.